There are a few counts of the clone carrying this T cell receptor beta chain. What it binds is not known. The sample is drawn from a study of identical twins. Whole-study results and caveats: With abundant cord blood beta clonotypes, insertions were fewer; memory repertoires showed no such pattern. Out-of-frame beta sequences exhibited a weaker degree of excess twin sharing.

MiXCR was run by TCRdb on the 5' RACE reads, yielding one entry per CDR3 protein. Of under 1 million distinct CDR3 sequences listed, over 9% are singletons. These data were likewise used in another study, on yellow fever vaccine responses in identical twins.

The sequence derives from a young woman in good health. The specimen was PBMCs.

The DNA of the CDR3 is TGTGCCAGCAGCCAGAATAAAGCGGGAGGGTACAATGAGCAGTTCTTC. Encoded protein: CASSQNKAGGYNEQFF. The chain uses TRBV4-2 and TRBJ2-1, with 10 bases aligning to TRBD2. V shed 3 bases, J shed 4 bases, and the junction held 6 bases outside the gene matches. CDR1 and CDR2 from the germline V gene are LGHNA and YNFKEQ. This CDR3 contains 16 residues.